This note documents a single T cell receptor (beta chain) sequence. Clones were sequenced by immunoSEQ multiplex PCR, and TCRdb holds only the in-frame ones, with some missing. The sample includes about 270,000 clones, about 90% of them seen just once. Trimming cost V 5 bases and J 6 bases, with 10 bases left between them. The CDR3 has 12 amino acids. CDR1 and CDR2 (germline): LGHDT, YNNKEL (reference sequence). The sample comes from a study of blood T cell repertoires in COVID-19. The genes are TRBV3-1 (or the pseudogene TRBV3-2) and TRBJ1-1; D is perhaps TRBD1 (6 bases). The TCR originated in a woman aged 45 to 65 with acute or convalescent COVID-19. What was sequenced was peripheral blood. CDR3 nucleotides: TGTGCCAGCAGCTTCAGGACAGCTGAAGCTTTCTTT. Its translation: CASSFRTAEAFF.